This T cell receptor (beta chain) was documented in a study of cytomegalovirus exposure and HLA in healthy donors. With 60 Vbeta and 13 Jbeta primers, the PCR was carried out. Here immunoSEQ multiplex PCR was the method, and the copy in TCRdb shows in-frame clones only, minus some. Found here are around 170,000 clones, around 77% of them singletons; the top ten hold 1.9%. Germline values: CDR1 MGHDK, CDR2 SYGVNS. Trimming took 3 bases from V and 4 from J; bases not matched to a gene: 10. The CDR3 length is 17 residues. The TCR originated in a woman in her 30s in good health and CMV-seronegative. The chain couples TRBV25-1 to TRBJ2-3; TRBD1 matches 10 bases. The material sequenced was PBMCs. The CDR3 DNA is TGTGCCAGCAGTGACCCCGGGACAGGGGAGAAGGCAGATACGCAGTATTTT. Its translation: CASSDPGTGEKADTQYF. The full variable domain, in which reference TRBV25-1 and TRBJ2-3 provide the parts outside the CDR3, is EADIYQTPRYLVIGTGKKITLECSQTMGHDKMYWYQQDPGMELHLIHYSYGVNSTEKGDLSSESTVSRIRTEHFPLTLESARPSHTSQYLCASSDPGTGEKADTQYFGPGTRLTVL.